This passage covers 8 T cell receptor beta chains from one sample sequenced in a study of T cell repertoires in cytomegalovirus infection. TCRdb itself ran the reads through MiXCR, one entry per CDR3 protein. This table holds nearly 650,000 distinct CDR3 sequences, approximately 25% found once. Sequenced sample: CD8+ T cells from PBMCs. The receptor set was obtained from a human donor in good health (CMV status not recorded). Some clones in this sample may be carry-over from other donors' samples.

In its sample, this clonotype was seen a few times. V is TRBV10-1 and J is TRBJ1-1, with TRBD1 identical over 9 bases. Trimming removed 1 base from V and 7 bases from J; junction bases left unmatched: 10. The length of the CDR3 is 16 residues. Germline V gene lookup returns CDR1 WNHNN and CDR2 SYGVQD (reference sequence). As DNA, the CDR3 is TGCGCCAGCAGTGAGTGGGGTGCCGGGACAGGGTTTGAAGCTTTCTTT. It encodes CASSEWGAGTGFEAFF.

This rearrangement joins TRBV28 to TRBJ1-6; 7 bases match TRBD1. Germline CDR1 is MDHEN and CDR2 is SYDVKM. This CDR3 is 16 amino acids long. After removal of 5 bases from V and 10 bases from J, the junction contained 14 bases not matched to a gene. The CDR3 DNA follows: TGTGCCAGCAGTACCCCCGACAGGGTCGGGTGGTCACCCCTCCACTTT. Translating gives CASSTPDRVGWSPLHF.

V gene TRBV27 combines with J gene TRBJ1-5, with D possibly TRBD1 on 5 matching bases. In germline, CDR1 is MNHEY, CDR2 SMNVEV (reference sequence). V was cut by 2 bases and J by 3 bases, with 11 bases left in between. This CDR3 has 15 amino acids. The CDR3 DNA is TGTGCCAGCAGTTTAATATCAGGGTTCAATCAGCCCCAGCATTTT. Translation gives CASSLISGFNQPQHF.

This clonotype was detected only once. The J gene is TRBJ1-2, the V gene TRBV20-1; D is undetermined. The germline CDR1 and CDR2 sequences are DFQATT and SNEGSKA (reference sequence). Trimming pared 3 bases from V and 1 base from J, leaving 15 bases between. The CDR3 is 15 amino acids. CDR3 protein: CSASHLKVLNYGYTF. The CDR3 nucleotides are TGCAGTGCTAGTCACCTTAAGGTCCTTAACTATGGCTACACCTTC.

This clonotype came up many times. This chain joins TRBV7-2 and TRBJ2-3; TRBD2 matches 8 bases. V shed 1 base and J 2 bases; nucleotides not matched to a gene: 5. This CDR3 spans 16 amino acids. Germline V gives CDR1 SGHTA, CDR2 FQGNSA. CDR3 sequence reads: CASSLVSSGATDTQYF. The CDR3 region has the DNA TGTGCCAGCAGCTTAGTGAGTAGCGGGGCCACAGATACGCAGTATTTT. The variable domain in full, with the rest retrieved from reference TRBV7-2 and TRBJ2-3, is GAGVSQSPSNKVTEKGKDVELRCDPISGHTALYWYRQSLGQGLEFLIYFQGNSAPDKSGLPSDRFSAERTGGSVSTLTIQRTQQEDSAVYLCASSLVSSGATDTQYFGPGTRLTVL.

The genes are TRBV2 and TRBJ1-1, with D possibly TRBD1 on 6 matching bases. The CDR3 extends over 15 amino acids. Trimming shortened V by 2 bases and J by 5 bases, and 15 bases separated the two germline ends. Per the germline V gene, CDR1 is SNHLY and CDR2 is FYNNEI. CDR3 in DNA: TGTGCCAGCAGTGAACCCGACAGGCTTGTTACTGAAGCTTTCTTT. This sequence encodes CASSEPDRLVTEAFF. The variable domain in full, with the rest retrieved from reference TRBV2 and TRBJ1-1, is EPEVTQTPSHQVTQMGQEVILRCVPISNHLYFYWYRQILGQKVEFLVSFYNNEISEKSEIFDDQFSVERPDGSNFTLKIRSTKLEDSAMYFCASSEPDRLVTEAFFGQGTRLTVV.

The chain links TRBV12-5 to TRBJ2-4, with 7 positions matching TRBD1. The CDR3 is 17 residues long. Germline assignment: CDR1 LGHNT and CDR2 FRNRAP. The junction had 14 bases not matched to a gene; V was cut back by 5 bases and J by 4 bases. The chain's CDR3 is CASGPSPRDRVKNIQYF. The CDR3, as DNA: TGTGCTAGTGGTCCCTCACCCCGCGACAGGGTTAAAAACATTCAGTACTTC.

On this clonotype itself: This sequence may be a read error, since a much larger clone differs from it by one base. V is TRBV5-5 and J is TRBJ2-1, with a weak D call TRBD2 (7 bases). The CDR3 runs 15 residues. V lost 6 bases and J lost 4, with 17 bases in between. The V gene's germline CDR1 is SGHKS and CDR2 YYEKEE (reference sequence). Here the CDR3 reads CASTWLGGTYNEQFF. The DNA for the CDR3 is TGTGCCAGCACTTGGCTGGGGGGGACATACAATGAGCAGTTCTTC.